This TCR beta chain emerged from a study of blood T cell repertoires in COVID-19. TCRdb's table, derived via immunoSEQ multiplex PCR, lists solely in-frame clones and lacks some. The table records 230,000 or so clones, around 80% of them present only once. Germline lookup yields CDR1 LNHDA and CDR2 SQIVND (reference sequence). Losses at the gene ends were 5 bases for V and 9 bases for J; bases not matched to a gene: 11. CDR3 length equals 15 residues. The genes are TRBV19 and TRBJ2-1, with 9 positions matching TRBD1. The sample taken for sequencing was peripheral blood. The receptor comes from a human donor in a cohort sampled during active COVID-19. The CDR3 reads CASSRSGTGSGEQFF. DNA for the CDR3: TGTGCCAGTAGTCGCTCCGGGACAGGGTCAGGTGAGCAGTTCTTC.